This T cell receptor (beta chain) was identified in a study of response to subunit inactivated influenza vaccine. Findings and caveats of the study: Authors suggested seasonal influenza vaccinations each recruit few new T cells.

Each CDR3 protein is one row after TCRdb ran MiXCR on the RT-PCR reads. The top ten hold about 3% of the sample, which has roughly 500,000 distinct CDR3 sequences, about 15% seen once. Germline V gene sequence: CDR1 KGHSH, CDR2 LQKENI. Trimming left V 5 bases short and J 5 bases short, with 12 bases between. CDR3 length: 14 residues. This clonotype turned up a few times. Its antigen is not known. This clonotype was obtained from a man between 50 and 75 years old who received an inactivated influenza vaccine. Material: CD4+ T cells sorted from PBMCs, obtained around 2 years after vaccination. The genes are TRBV18 and TRBJ2-2, with D uncertain. DNA for the CDR3: TGTGCCAGCTCAGACCAACGAGGTACCGGGGAGCTGTTTTTT. Translated: CASSDQRGTGELFF.